This TCR beta chain was identified in a study of regulatory T cells in long-lasting Graves disease. Study-wide findings and caveats: Patients whose Graves' disease persisted exhibited lower TCR diversity than those newly diagnosed.

TCR beta libraries were built with iRepertoire HTBI primers and Arm-PCR of CDR3 regions. TCRdb ran MiXCR on the multiplex PCR reads and lists one entry per CDR3 protein. The sample has roughly 560,000 distinct CDR3 sequences, roughly a sixth seen once. The time point denotes: newly diagnosed GD, antithyroid drugs for less than 3 months. Extracted PBMC RNA gave rise to the TCR library. Germline CDR1 is LGHNA and CDR2 is YNFKEQ. CDR3 length equals 15 residues. V dropped 4 bases and J dropped 2 bases, with 14 bases sitting between them. This clonotype was observed a handful of times. Its target is unknown. These records were also assigned to another study, of T cells in Graves' hyperthyroidism and ophthalmopathy. From that second work: Participants, patients aged 18 to 65, had newly diagnosed hyperthyroidism with a duration under 2 months. The HTBI primer set drove a first-round RT-PCR of the TCR CDR3.

The gene calls are TRBV4-2 and TRBJ1-1; possibly TRBD1 for D (5 bases). Sequences were derived from peripheral blood mononuclear cells (PBMCs), sampled at new diagnosis, from a patient treated with antithyroid drugs. The origin of this receptor is a woman aged 40 to 65 with Graves disease. CDR3 in DNA: TGTGCCAGCAGCCTCGGGGGGTTTTCCAACACTGAAGCTTTCTTT. Protein product: CASSLGGFSNTEAFF.